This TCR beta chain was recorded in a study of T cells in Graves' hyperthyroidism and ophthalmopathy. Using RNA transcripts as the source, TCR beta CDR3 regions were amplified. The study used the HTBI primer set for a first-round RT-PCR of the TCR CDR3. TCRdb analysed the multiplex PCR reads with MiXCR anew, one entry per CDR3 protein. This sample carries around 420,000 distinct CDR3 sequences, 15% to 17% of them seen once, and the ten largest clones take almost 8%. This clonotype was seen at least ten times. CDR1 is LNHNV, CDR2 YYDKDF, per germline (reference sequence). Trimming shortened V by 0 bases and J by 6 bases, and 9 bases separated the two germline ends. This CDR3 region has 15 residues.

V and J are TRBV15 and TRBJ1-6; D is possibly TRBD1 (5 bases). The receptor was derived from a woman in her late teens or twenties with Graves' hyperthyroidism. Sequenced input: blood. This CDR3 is CATSRDPGLNSPLHF. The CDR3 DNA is TGTGCCACCAGCAGAGATCCGGGGCTTAATTCACCCCTCCACTTT.